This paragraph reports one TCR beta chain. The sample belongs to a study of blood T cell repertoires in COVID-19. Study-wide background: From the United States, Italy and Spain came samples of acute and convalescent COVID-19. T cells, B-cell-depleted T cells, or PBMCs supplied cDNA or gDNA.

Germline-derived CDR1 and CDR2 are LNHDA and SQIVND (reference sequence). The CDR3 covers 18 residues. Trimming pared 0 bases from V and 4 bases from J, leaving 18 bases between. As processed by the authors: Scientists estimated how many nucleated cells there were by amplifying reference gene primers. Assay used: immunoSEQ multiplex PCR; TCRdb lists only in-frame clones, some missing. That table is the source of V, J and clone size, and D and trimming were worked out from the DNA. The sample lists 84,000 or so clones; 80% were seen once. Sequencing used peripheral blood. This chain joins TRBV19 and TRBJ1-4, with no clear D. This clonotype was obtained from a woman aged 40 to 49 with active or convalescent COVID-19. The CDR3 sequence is CASSIDPGVLESNEKLFF. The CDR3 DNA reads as TGTGCCAGTAGTATAGACCCCGGAGTGCTGGAGAGTAATGAAAAACTGTTTTTT.